Each of the 17 T cell receptor beta chains below was sequenced from the same sample in a study of shared clonotypes between healthy human individuals. Naive CD8 cells comprised CD45RO-negative, CCR7-positively selected cells, excluding terminally differentiated effector memory CD45RA+ cells. Assay: immunoSEQ multiplex PCR; the TCRdb copy retains only in-frame clones and omits some. Seen here are around 2.1 million clones, roughly 91% observed once, and the top ten hold over 1.5%. Sequencing was performed on naive CD8+ T cells from PBMCs. The source of these receptors is a man aged 18-30 years in good health. Some clones in this sample may be carry-over from other donors' samples.

This chain joins TRBV7-9 and TRBJ2-7; D perhaps matches TRBD2 (6 bases). Trimming cost V 0 bases and J 5 bases, with 17 bases left between them. The germline V gene has CDR1 SEHNR and CDR2 FQNEAQ (reference sequence). The CDR3 runs 16 residues. This chain's CDR3 is CASSLAGTPGAHEQYF. In DNA, the CDR3 is TGTGCCAGCAGCTTAGCCGGGACTCCTGGTGCCCACGAGCAGTACTTC. The variable domain in full, with the rest retrieved from reference TRBV7-9 and TRBJ2-7, is DTGVSQNPRHKITKRGQNVTFRCDPISEHNRLYWYRQTLGQGPEFLTYFQNEAQLEKSRLLSDRFSAERPKGSFSTLEIQRTEQGDSAMYLCASSLAGTPGAHEQYFGPGTRLTVT.

The chain links TRBV4-2 to TRBJ1-4, with D hard to call. Per germline, CDR1 LGHNA and CDR2 YNFKEQ. The CDR3 is 20 amino acids. The V and J ends lost 0 bases and 1 base respectively, with 21 bases between them. In DNA form, the CDR3 reads TGTGCCAGCAGCCAAGATCTAGTAAGCCAGCCTCACAGAACTAATGAAAAACTGTTTTTT. This encodes CASSQDLVSQPHRTNEKLFF.

This clone was detected only once. The chain's CDR3 is CASSTRRRTYSNTEAFF. As DNA, the CDR3 is TGTGCCAGTAGTACCAGACGTCGGACCTACTCGAACACTGAAGCTTTCTTT. The chain combines TRBV19 with TRBJ1-1; D is ambiguous. V lost 4 bases and J lost 1, with 19 bases in between. Germline V gene lookup returns CDR1 LNHDA and CDR2 SQIVND (reference sequence). CDR3 length: 17 amino acids.

The rearrangement links TRBV27 to TRBJ1-5; D is uncertain. The V and J ends lost 8 bases and 3 bases respectively, with 14 bases between them. CDR3 length equals 14 residues. Germline V gene sequence: CDR1 MNHEY, CDR2 SMNVEV (reference sequence). The CDR3 loop is CASRTRGLNQPQHF. Written as DNA, the CDR3 is TGTGCCAGCCGGACGCGCGGCCTCAATCAGCCCCAGCATTTT.

The V call is TRBV6-5, the J call TRBJ2-1; no clear D gene. There are 14 residues in the CDR3. The germline V and J ends were trimmed by 4 bases and 0 bases, with 7 bases remaining between them. Per germline, CDR1 MNHEY and CDR2 SVGAGI. This CDR3 is CASSFESSYNEQFF. The DNA of the CDR3 is TGTGCCAGCAGTTTCGAGAGCTCCTACAATGAGCAGTTCTTC.

The rearrangement joins TRBV7-9 to TRBJ2-7; D call uncertain. The CDR3 length is 12 residues. V gave up 1 base and J gave up 5 bases, with 6 bases separating them. Germline-derived CDR1 and CDR2 are SEHNR and FQNEAQ (reference sequence). The CDR3 here is CASSLVQNEQYF. The CDR3 nucleotides read TGTGCCAGCAGCTTAGTGCAAAACGAGCAGTACTTC.

The genes are TRBV6-4 and TRBJ2-1, with 13 bases aligning to TRBD2. Germline CDR1 and CDR2: MRHNA and SNTAGT. The trim removed 8 bases at V and 15 bases at J, leaving 16 bases unmatched. CDR3 length equals 15 residues. The CDR3 DNA reads TGTGCCAGCGCCTCCACCGGGACTAGCGGGACTGATCGGTTCTTC. This gives the protein CASASTGTSGTDRFF.

Points on this clone: The germline gene is not matched at one end of the junction; a read error may be the cause. V and J are TRBV6-5 and TRBJ2-7, with D tentatively TRBD1 (6 bases). The CDR3 has 16 amino acids. Germline V gene sequence: CDR1 MNHEY, CDR2 SVGAGI. Here the CDR3 DNA reads TGTGCCAGCAGTTACAGGTCGGCAGGGGCTACCTACGAGCGGTACTTC. Amino acid sequence: CASSYRSAGATYERYF.

The genes are TRBV27 and TRBJ2-7; the D gene is possibly TRBD2 (5 bases). The germline V gene encodes CDR1 MNHEY and CDR2 SMNVEV (reference sequence). The CDR3 totals 16 residues. The V gene lost 5 bases and the J gene lost 6 bases, with 23 bases spanning the gap. CDR3 protein: CASSNGPGKPAGEQYF. For the CDR3, the DNA is TGTGCCAGCAGTAATGGCCCGGGCAAACCGGCGGGCGAGCAGTACTTC.

CDR3 nucleotide sequence: TGTGCCAGCAGCTCCCGAATTCTGGACAGCTCCTACAATGAGCAGTTCTTC. Protein: CASSSRILDSSYNEQFF. The chain combines TRBV7-9 with TRBJ2-1, with D possibly matching TRBD1 (6 bases). This CDR3 spans 17 amino acids. CDR1 SEHNR and CDR2 FQNEAQ come from the germline V gene (reference sequence). V was shortened by 4 bases and J by 0 bases, with 16 bases between the two germline ends.

Concerning this clone itself: Other DNA sequences within the sample encode an identical CDR3. This chain connects TRBV9 to TRBJ2-1; tentatively, D is TRBD2 (6 bases). This CDR3 is 15 amino acids long. Germline assignment: CDR1 SGDLS and CDR2 YYNGEE. Trimming shortened V by 2 bases and J by 6 bases, and 15 bases separated the two germline ends. The CDR3 here is CASSVGSGSRNEQFF. CDR3 coding DNA: TGTGCCAGCAGCGTGGGTAGCGGAAGCCGCAATGAGCAGTTCTTC.

This sequence joins TRBV4-1 and TRBJ2-1; the match to TRBD1 covers 7 bases. After removal of 1 base from V and 3 bases from J, the junction contained 9 bases not matched to a gene. Germline values: CDR1 MGHRA, CDR2 YSYEKL. There are 17 residues in the CDR3. The CDR3 DNA follows: TGCGCCAGCAGCCAAGTTTGGACAGGTGACTACTACAATGAGCAGTTCTTC. Its translation: CASSQVWTGDYYNEQFF.

This clone has a single count. The chain combines TRBV27 with TRBJ2-7, with a weak D call TRBD2 (6 bases). The CDR3 length is 14 residues. Germline assignment: CDR1 MNHEY and CDR2 SMNVEV (reference sequence). V lost 7 bases to trimming and J lost 4 bases, with 17 bases between them. CDR3 loop: CASKFGGLMYEQYF. The CDR3 coding sequence is TGTGCCAGCAAGTTCGGGGGTTTAATGTACGAGCAGTACTTC.

The CDR3 sequence: CAWSSYGVEQYF. DNA of the CDR3: TGTGCCTGGAGCTCTTATGGGGTTGAGCAGTACTTC. V and J are TRBV30 and TRBJ2-5, with D uncertain. Per germline, CDR1 GTSNPN and CDR2 SVGIG (reference sequence). This CDR3 is built from 12 residues. V lost 3 bases and J 11 bases, leaving 16 bases between the germline ends.

The DNA of the CDR3 is TGTGCCAGCAGAACCGGACAGGGGATATACGAGCAGTACTTC. Protein: CASRTGQGIYEQYF. This chain joins TRBV11-2 and TRBJ2-7, with 9 nucleotides matching TRBD1. Looked up from germline, CDR1 is SGHAT and CDR2 is FQNNGV. The ends lost 6 bases at V and 4 bases at J; junction bases unmatched: 7. This CDR3 is built from 14 residues.

This chain links TRBV7-9 with TRBJ2-3; D perhaps matches TRBD1 (6 bases). V lost 4 bases and J lost 9, with 11 bases in between. CDR1 is SEHNR, CDR2 FQNEAQ, per germline (reference sequence). CDR3 length: 12 amino acids. The CDR3 region is CASSYGQTTQYF. In DNA, the CDR3 is TGTGCCAGCAGCTACGGACAGACCACGCAGTATTTT.

The CDR3 is CASSLGGVGELFF. CDR3 nucleotides: TGTGCCAGCAGCTTAGGGGGGGTCGGGGAGCTGTTTTTT. The chain joins TRBV7-8 to TRBJ2-2; tentatively, D is TRBD2 (6 bases). Per germline, CDR1 SGHVS and CDR2 FQNEAQ. The CDR3 totals 13 residues. Trimming removed 1 base from V and 7 bases from J, with 7 bases in between.